This entry is about one T cell receptor beta chain. Its target is unknown. Only in-frame clones appear in the TCRdb table, and some are missing; sequencing was by immunoSEQ multiplex PCR. The sample lists roughly 70,000 clones, 65% to 90% seen once, with 0.5% to 0.55% in the top ten. With autoimmune disease history or systemic immunosuppression, patients were excluded. Blood specimens came from baseline, cycle 4 day 1, and cycle 7 day 1. The CDR3 sequence is 16 residues long. CDR1 MDHEN and CDR2 SYDVKM come from the germline V gene. Between the trimmed V and J ends, which lost 4 bases and 0 bases, there was a span of 15 bases. This record comes from a study of OX40 agonist ivuxolimab in advanced cancers. Study-level results: Fewer expanded clones were found on average in CD4+ than in CD8+ T cells. The specificity for antigen of the expanded peripheral T cells was not determined.

The sequencing used CD4+ or CD8+ T cells sorted from blood, collected in a trial of the OX40 agonist ivuxolimab. The TCR sequence derives from an adult with an advanced solid tumor such as melanoma, head and neck, liver or kidney cancer. The chain uses TRBV28 and TRBJ1-1, with D perhaps matching TRBD1 (5 bases). DNA of the CDR3: TGTGCCAGCAGTTCCCTCAAGTGGGGCTTGAACACTGAAGCTTTCTTT. Protein product: CASSSLKWGLNTEAFF. The full variable domain, completed using reference TRBV28 and TRBJ1-1, is DVKVTQSSRYLVKRTGEKVFLECVQDMDHENMFWYRQDPGLGLRLIYFSYDVKMKEKGDIPEGYSVSREKKERFSLILESASTNQTSMYLCASSSLKWGLNTEAFFGQGTRLTVV.